This TCR beta chain stems from a study of vaccination and CD4 T cells after COVID-19. Stated treatment: approximately 9-day PBMC culture with coronavirus spike peptide pools or control peptides (ViraFEST assay). Trimming removed 6 bases at V and 0 bases at J, with 6 bases between. The CDR3 sequence is 14 residues long. CDR1 and CDR2 from the germline V gene are LNHDA and SQIVND (reference sequence). Comment on this clonotype: Antigen specificity is unknown.

At the Johns Hopkins FTIC core, DNA taken from cultured CD4+ T cells was sequenced by way of the Oncomine TCR Beta short-read assay. It was from cultured CD4+ T cells that genomic DNA was extracted. Via MiXCR, TCRdb re-called the PCR reads, giving one row per CDR3 protein. The sample has 10,000 to 15,000 distinct CDR3 sequences; about 50% are singletons. Sample: CD4+ T cells from blood, cultured in vitro. The receptor was derived from a human donor who had recovered from COVID-19. V gene TRBV19 combines with J gene TRBJ1-6; D call uncertain. CDR3 region: CASRAPSYNSPLHF. The CDR3 DNA is TGTGCCAGTAGAGCTCCCTCCTATAATTCACCCCTCCACTTT.